This T cell receptor (beta chain) was captured in a study of breast tumors, draining lymph nodes, adjacent tissues. MiXCR was run by TCRdb on the multiplex PCR reads, yielding one entry per CDR3 protein. The repertoire holds 180,000 or so distinct CDR3 sequences, with about 34% as singletons. Axillary draining lymph nodes of breast cancer patients supplied the node samples. The CDR3 has 16 residues. Per germline, CDR1 MDHEN and CDR2 SYDVKM. V was trimmed by 1 base and J by 4 bases, leaving 11 bases between them. Whole-study findings and limits: Findings are consistent with lymph node origin and intratumoral expansion of most tumor T cells. Compared with basal-like, luminal-like tumors shared significantly more repertoire with nontumor tissue.

This clonotype was recorded many times. What it binds is not known. Sequencing was performed on axillary lymph node tissue. The rearrangement joins TRBV28 to TRBJ1-6; TRBD1 might be the D (5 bases). The receptor comes from a female donor with breast cancer. Some clones in this sample may be carry-over from other donors' samples. CDR3 coding DNA: TGTGCCAGCAGTTTATCTGGGGGAGGATATAATTCACCCCTCCACTTT. This codes for CASSLSGGGYNSPLHF.